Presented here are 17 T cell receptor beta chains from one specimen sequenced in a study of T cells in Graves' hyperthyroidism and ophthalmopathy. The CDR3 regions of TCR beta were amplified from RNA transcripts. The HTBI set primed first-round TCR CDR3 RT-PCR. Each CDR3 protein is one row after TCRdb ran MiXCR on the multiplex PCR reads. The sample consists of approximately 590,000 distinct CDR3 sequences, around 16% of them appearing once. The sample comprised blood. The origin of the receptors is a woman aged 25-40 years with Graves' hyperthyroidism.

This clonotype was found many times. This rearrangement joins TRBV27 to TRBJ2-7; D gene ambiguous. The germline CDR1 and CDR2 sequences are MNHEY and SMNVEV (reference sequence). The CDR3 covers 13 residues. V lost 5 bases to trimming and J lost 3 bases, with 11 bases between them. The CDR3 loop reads CASSARTFYEQYF. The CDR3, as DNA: TGTGCCAGCAGTGCCCGTACGTTCTACGAGCAGTACTTC.

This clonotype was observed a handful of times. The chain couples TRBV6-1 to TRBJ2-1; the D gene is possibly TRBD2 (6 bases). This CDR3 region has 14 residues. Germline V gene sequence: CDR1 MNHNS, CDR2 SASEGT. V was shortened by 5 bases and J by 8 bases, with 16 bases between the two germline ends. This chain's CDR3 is CASSPLEGAHEQFF. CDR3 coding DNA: TGTGCCAGCAGTCCCCTGGAGGGTGCCCATGAGCAGTTCTTC.

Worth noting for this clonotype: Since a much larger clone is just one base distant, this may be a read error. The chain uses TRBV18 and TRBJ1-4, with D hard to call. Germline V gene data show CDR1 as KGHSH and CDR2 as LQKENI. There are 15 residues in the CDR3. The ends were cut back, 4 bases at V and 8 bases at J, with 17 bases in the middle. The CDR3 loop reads CASSLLWLGGEKLFF. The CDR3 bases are TGTGCCAGCTCACTACTATGGCTCGGAGGGGAAAAACTGTTTTTT.

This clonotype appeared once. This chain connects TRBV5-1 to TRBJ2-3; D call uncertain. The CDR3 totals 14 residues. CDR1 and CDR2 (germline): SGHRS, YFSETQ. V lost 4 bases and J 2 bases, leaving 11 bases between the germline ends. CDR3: CASSIGLYTDTQYF. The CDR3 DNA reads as TGCGCCAGCAGCATAGGGCTATACACAGATACGCAGTATTTT.

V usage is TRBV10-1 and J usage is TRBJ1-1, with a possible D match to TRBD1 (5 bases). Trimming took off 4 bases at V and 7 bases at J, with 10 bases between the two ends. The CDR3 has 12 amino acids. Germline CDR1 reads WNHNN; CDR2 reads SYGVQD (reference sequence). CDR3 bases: TGCGCCAGCAGTGGACAAAGGGGTGAAGCTTTCTTT. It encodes CASSGQRGEAFF.

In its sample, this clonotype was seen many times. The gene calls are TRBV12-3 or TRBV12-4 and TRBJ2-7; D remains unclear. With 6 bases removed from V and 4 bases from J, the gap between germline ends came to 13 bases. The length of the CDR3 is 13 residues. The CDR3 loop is CASRGVLAYEQYF. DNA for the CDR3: TGTGCCAGCAGGGGCGTGCTGGCGTACGAGCAGTACTTC.

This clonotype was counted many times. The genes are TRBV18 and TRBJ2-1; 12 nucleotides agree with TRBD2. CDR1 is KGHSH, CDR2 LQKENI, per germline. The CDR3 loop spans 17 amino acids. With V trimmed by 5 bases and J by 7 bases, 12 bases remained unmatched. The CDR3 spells CASSETSGRLLKNEQFF. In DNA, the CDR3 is TGTGCCAGCTCAGAGACTAGCGGGAGACTTTTGAAGAATGAGCAGTTCTTC.

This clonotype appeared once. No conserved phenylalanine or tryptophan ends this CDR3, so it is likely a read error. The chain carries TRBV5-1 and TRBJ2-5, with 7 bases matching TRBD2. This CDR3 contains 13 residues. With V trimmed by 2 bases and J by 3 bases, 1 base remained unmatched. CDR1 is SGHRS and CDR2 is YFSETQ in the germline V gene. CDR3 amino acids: CASSFLAEETQYL. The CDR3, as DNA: TGCGCCAGCAGCTTCCTAGCGGAAGAGACCCAGTACCTC.

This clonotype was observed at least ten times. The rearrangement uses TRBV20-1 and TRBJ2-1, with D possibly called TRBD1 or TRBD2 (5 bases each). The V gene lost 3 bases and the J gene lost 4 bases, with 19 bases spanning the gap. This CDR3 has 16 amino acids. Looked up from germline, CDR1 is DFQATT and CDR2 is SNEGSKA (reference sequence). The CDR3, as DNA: TGCAGTGCTAGCGACGTATCAGGGACGAGATACAATGAGCAGTTCTTC. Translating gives CSASDVSGTRYNEQFF.

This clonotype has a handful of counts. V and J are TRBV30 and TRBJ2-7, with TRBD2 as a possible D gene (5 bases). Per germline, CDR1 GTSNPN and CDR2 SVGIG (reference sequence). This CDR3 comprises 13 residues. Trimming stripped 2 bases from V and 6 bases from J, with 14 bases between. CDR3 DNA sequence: TGTGCCTGGAGTACGGGAAGGATAGGCGAGCAGTACTTC. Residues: CAWSTGRIGEQYF. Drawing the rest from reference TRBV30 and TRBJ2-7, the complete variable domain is SQTIHQWPATLVQPVGSPLSLECTVEGTSNPNLYWYRQAAGRGLQLLFYSVGIGQISSEVPQNLSASRPQDRQFILSSKKLLLSDSGFYLCAWSTGRIGEQYFGPGTRLTVT.

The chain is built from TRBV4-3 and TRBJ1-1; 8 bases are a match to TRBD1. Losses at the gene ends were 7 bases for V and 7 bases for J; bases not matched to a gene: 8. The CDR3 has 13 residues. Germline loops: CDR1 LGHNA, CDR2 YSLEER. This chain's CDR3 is CASKAGGRVEAFF. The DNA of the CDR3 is TGCGCCAGCAAGGCAGGGGGCAGGGTTGAAGCTTTCTTT.

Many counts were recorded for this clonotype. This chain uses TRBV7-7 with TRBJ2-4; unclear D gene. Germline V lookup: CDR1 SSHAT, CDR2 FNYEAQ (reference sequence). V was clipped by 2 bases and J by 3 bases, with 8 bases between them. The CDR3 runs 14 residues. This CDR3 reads CASSLQIYKNIQYF. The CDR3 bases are TGTGCCAGCAGCTTACAAATTTACAAAAACATTCAGTACTTC.

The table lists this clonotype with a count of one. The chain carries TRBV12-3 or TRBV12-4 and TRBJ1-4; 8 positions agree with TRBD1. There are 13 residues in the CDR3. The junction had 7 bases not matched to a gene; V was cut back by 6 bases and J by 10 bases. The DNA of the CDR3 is TGTGCCAGCAGGGGGACAGGTCACGGAAAACTGTTTTTT. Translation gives CASRGTGHGKLFF.

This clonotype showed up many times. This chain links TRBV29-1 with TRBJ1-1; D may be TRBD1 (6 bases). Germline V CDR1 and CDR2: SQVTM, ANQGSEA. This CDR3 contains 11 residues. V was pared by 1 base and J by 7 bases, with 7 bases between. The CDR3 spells CSVEGGREAFF. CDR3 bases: TGCAGCGTTGAAGGGGGGCGTGAAGCTTTCTTT.

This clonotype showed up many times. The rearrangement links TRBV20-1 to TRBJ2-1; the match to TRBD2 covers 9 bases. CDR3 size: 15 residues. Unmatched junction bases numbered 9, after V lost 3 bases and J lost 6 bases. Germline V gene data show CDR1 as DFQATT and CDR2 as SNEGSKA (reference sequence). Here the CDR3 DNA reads TGCAGTGCTAGTCAGCCTAGCGGGATGGTCAATGAGCAGTTCTTC. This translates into CSASQPSGMVNEQFF.

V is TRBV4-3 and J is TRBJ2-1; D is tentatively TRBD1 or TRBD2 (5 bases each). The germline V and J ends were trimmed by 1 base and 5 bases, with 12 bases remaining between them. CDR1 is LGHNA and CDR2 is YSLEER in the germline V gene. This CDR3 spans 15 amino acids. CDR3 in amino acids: CASSQGGRVNNEQFF. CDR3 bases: TGCGCCAGCAGCCAAGGGGGACGGGTAAACAATGAGCAGTTCTTC.

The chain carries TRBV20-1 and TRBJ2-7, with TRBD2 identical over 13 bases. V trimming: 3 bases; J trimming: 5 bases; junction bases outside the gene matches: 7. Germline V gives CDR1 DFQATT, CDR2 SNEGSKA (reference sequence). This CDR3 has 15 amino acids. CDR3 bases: TGCAGTGCTAGGAGGACTAGCGGGAGAAGTGACGAGCAGTACTTC. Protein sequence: CSARRTSGRSDEQYF.